Listed below are T cell receptor beta chains from one sample, sequenced in a study of chemoradiotherapy in HPV16-positive cancers. The repertoire was sequenced with immunoSEQ multiplex PCR; TCRdb's copy has only in-frame clones and lacks some. The table includes about 68,000 clones, 88% detected once. The sample in question was blood, obtained from a patient who underwent chemoradiotherapy. The receptors were sampled from a human donor with HPV-associated anogenital cancer. The CDR3 runs from the conserved cysteine through the conserved F or W. A D gene is named only where the DNA matches it firmly. A clone size is listed for some rows: how often the clone was seen (once, few, many), or a class if it is expanded.

clone_size j_call v_call d_call cdr3_aa cdr3_nt
. TRBJ1-5 TRBV6-5 . CASSPNGGPQHF TGTGCCAGCAGCCCCAACGGTGGACCCCAGCATTTT
. TRBJ2-3 TRBV18 TRBD2 CASSPAGGSTDTQYF TGTGCCAGCTCCCCAGCGGGAGGGAGCACAGATACGCAGTATTTT
. TRBJ2-1 TRBV28 . CASMAGGGGPYNEQFF TGTGCCAGCATGGCGGGTGGGGGGGGCCCCTACAATGAGCAGTTCTTC
. TRBJ1-2 TRBV5-1 . CASSLGNEGYTF TGCGCCAGCAGCTTGGGAAATGAGGGCTACACCTTC
. TRBJ1-5 TRBV28 . CASSLFSNQPQHF TGTGCCAGCAGTTTATTTAGCAATCAGCCCCAGCATTTT
. TRBJ1-2 TRBV5-6 . CASSLPRGSGYTF TGTGCCAGCAGCTTGCCCAGGGGTAGCGGCTACACCTTC
few TRBJ1-1 TRBV30 . CAWSRDRGTEAFF TGTGCCTGGAGCAGAGACAGAGGGACTGAAGCTTTCTTT
. TRBJ2-7 TRBV4-1 TRBD2 CASSQGHPGLAYEQYF TGCGCCAGCAGCCAAGGACATCCGGGACTAGCCTACGAGCAGTACTTC
. TRBJ2-5 TRBV6-6 . CASSYFGETQYF TGTGCCAGCAGTTACTTCGGGGAGACCCAGTACTTC
. TRBJ2-7 TRBV14 . CASSQDSSGRMQYF TGTGCCAGCAGCCAAGATAGTTCCGGGCGGATGCAGTACTTC
. TRBJ1-5 TRBV11-2 TRBD1 CASSLTGGNQPQHF TGTGCCAGCAGCTTGACAGGGGGCAATCAGCCCCAGCATTTT
. TRBJ2-7 TRBV6-1 TRBD1 CASSDREGGYEQYF TGTGCCAGCAGCGACAGGGAAGGAGGATACGAGCAGTACTTC
. TRBJ1-4 TRBV5-1 TRBD1 CASSAGTASLNEKLFF TGCGCCAGCAGCGCCGGGACAGCCAGTTTAAATGAAAAACTGTTTTTT
. TRBJ1-4 TRBV28 TRBD1 CAGGQGVGEKLFF TGTGCCGGGGGACAGGGTGTAGGGGAAAAACTGTTTTTT
. TRBJ2-7 TRBV7-2 . CASSSYNSYEQYF TGTGCCAGCAGCTCCTATAACTCTTACGAGCAGTACTTC
. TRBJ2-7 TRBV10-3 . CAISELSRQQYF TGTGCCATCAGTGAGTTGAGCCGGCAGCAGTACTTC
. TRBJ1-2 TRBV18 TRBD1 CASSPVKQGASYTF TGTGCCAGCTCACCCGTCAAACAGGGGGCTAGCTACACCTTC
. TRBJ2-3 TRBV18 TRBD2 CASSPPGLARDTQYF TGTGCCAGCTCACCCCCCGGACTAGCTAGGGATACGCAGTATTTT
. TRBJ1-1 TRBV27 TRBD1 CASSPPGGWTEAFF TGTGCCAGCAGCCCCCCAGGGGGCTGGACTGAAGCTTTCTTT
. TRBJ1-2 TRBV5-1 . CASSLGTVVYGYTF TGCGCCAGCAGCTTGGGGACAGTTGTCTATGGCTACACCTTC
once TRBJ2-7 TRBV6-6 TRBD2 CASSPSREDNEQYF TGTGCCAGCAGCCCGAGTCGGGAGGACAACGAGCAGTACTTC
. TRBJ1-1 TRBV6-5 . CASRQVLNTEAFF TGTGCCAGCAGACAAGTCCTGAACACTGAAGCTTTCTTT
. TRBJ1-2 TRBV4-2 . CASSQGNGYTF TGTGCCAGCAGCCAAGGAAACGGCTACACCTTC
once TRBJ1-1 TRBV9 . CASSVAANGDGFF TGTGCCAGCAGCGTAGCGGCCAACGGTGACGGTTTCTTT
. TRBJ2-7 TRBV7-8 . CASTTTESSYEQYF TGTGCCAGCACTACGACGGAGAGCTCCTACGAGCAGTACTTC
. TRBJ2-3 TRBV19 TRBD2 CASSIAASGSHDTQYF TGTGCCAGTAGTATAGCCGCTAGCGGGAGTCACGATACGCAGTATTTT
. TRBJ2-1 TRBV6-4 TRBD1 CASSGGTGGWNEQFF TGTGCCAGCAGTGGGGGGACAGGGGGCTGGAATGAGCAGTTCTTC
. TRBJ1-5 TRBV18 . CASSPNSNQPQHF TGTGCCAGCTCACCGAACAGCAATCAGCCCCAGCATTTT
. TRBJ1-1 TRBV19 TRBD1 CASRLGQGNTEAFF TGTGCCAGTAGACTCGGACAGGGGAACACTGAAGCTTTCTTT
. TRBJ1-5 TRBV15 . CATSRDPAGGGNQPQHF TGTGCCACCAGCAGAGATCCGGCGGGAGGCGGCAATCAGCCCCAGCATTTT
. TRBJ1-5 TRBV5-4 . CASIVTNSNQPQHF TGTGCCAGCATCGTTACGAATAGCAATCAGCCCCAGCATTTT
. TRBJ2-1 TRBV7-7 TRBD1 CASSSRTGSPYNEQFF TGTGCTAGCAGCTCCCGGACAGGGAGCCCCTACAATGAGCAGTTCTTC
. TRBJ1-2 TRBV2 TRBD1 CASSPGTVYGYTF TGTGCCAGCAGTCCCGGGACAGTGTATGGCTACACCTTC
. TRBJ1-5 TRBV18 TRBD1 CASSSDRDQPQHF TGTGCCAGCTCATCTGACAGGGATCAGCCCCAGCATTTT
. TRBJ1-5 TRBV2 TRBD1 CASRKGTGNNQPQHF TGTGCCAGCAGGAAGGGGACAGGGAACAATCAGCCCCAGCATTTT
. TRBJ2-7 TRBV18 TRBD1 CASSPGQGQKYEQYF TGTGCCAGCTCACCAGGACAGGGGCAAAAGTACGAGCAGTACTTC
. TRBJ2-2 TRBV21-1 . CASSKVTSGGAGELFF TGTGCCAGCAGCAAAGTGACAAGCGGGGGGGCCGGGGAGCTGTTTTTT
. TRBJ1-5 TRBV18 . CASSPSLQGNQPQHF TGTGCCAGCTCACCATCGTTGCAGGGAAATCAGCCCCAGCATTTT
. TRBJ2-5 TRBV15 . CATSRDQSSEETQYF TGTGCCACCAGCAGAGATCAGTCTAGCGAGGAGACCCAGTACTTC
. TRBJ2-2 TRBV7-9 . CASSLEARQDTGELFF TGTGCCAGCAGCTTAGAGGCCAGACAAGACACCGGGGAGCTGTTTTTT
. TRBJ2-3 TRBV28 TRBD2 CASSRDYTDTQYF TGTGCCAGCAGCCGGGACTACACAGATACGCAGTATTTT
once TRBJ2-7 TRBV29-1 . CSATTGGVNEQYF TGCAGCGCTACAACCGGGGGTGTAAACGAGCAGTACTTC
. TRBJ1-4 TRBV4-1 . CASSQDIRVREKLFF TGCGCCAGCAGCCAAGACATCAGGGTTCGGGAAAAACTGTTTTTT
. TRBJ2-7 TRBV19 TRBD1 CASSIEGTGGNEQYF TGTGCCAGTAGTATAGAAGGGACAGGGGGGAACGAGCAGTACTTC
. TRBJ1-2 TRBV5-6 TRBD1 CASSPAGGNGYTF TGTGCCAGCAGCCCCGCAGGGGGAAATGGCTACACCTTC
. TRBJ2-4 TRBV28 TRBD1 CASSTRQGARNIQYF TGTGCCAGCAGTACGAGACAGGGGGCGCGAAACATTCAGTACTTC
. TRBJ1-2 TRBV27 . CASSFDSRNYGYTF TGTGCCAGCAGTTTCGACAGTCGTAACTATGGCTACACCTTC
. TRBJ2-2 TRBV2 . CASSGLPGAGGELFF TGTGCCAGCAGTGGTCTCCCGGGGGCAGGCGGGGAGCTGTTTTTT
once TRBJ1-1 TRBV6-5 . CASSYQGPENTEAFF TGTGCCAGCAGTTACCAGGGCCCCGAAAACACTGAAGCTTTCTTT
. TRBJ1-3 TRBV5-6 . CASSLDSNSGNTIYF TGTGCCAGCAGCTTGGACAGTAACTCTGGAAACACCATATATTTT
. TRBJ1-5 TRBV19 . CASTNLRGVNSNQPQHF TGTGCCAGTACCAATTTGCGGGGGGTCAATAGCAATCAGCCCCAGCATTTT
. TRBJ2-6 TRBV10-2 . CASRRTNSGANVLTF TGCGCCAGCAGGAGGACCAACTCTGGGGCCAACGTCCTGACTTTC
. TRBJ2-7 TRBV11-2 TRBD1 CASSLGTVSYEQYF TGTGCCAGCAGCCTCGGGACAGTCTCCTACGAGCAGTACTTC
. TRBJ1-2 TRBV10-3 . CAITRRATGDYTF TGTGCCATCACCAGACGGGCCACGGGGGACTACACCTTC
. TRBJ2-1 TRBV6-1 . CAGSGYNEQFF TGTGCGGGGTCAGGCTACAATGAGCAGTTCTTC
. TRBJ1-3 TRBV7-9 . CASSLDGNTIYF TGTGCCAGCAGCTTAGATGGAAACACCATATATTTT
. TRBJ2-7 TRBV2 TRBD1 CASSEAWDRDRYYPTYEQYF TGTGCCAGCAGTGAAGCGTGGGACAGGGACCGCTACTATCCAACCTACGAGCAGTACTTC
. TRBJ1-1 TRBV5-8 TRBD1 CASSPGTGVDTEAFF TGTGCCAGCAGCCCCGGGACAGGGGTGGACACTGAAGCTTTCTTT
. TRBJ1-4 TRBV9 TRBD1 CASSVGLGQGAETNEKLFF TGTGCCAGCAGCGTAGGTCTCGGGCAGGGGGCGGAAACTAATGAAAAACTGTTTTTT
. TRBJ1-2 TRBV27 . CASSLRGAAGYTF TGTGCCAGCAGTTTAAGGGGGGCTGCTGGCTACACCTTC